This T cell receptor beta chain was identified in a study of control samples from healthy donors and cancer patients. The length of the CDR3 is 13 residues. V was clipped by 1 base and J by 2 bases, with 4 bases between them. The germline CDR1 and CDR2 sequences are SEHNR and FQNEAQ (reference sequence). Some clones are missing from TCRdb's copy, which holds only in-frame ones; the method was immunoSEQ multiplex PCR. The sample records some 96,000 clones, more than 75% being singletons. Source material: blood. This clonotype originated in a woman aged 45-60 years in good health. The chain is built from TRBV7-9 and TRBJ2-3; D call uncertain. CDR3 region: CASSLVPTDTQYF. The CDR3 nucleotides read TGTGCCAGCAGCTTAGTACCCACAGATACGCAGTATTTT.